This T cell receptor beta chain was found in a study of T-cell memory formation after mild COVID-19. Across the study: TCR clusters mostly belonged to single donors.

This clonotype appeared a few times. The target antigen is unknown. 5'RACE primed at constant segments yielded TCR alpha and TCR beta cDNA libraries bearing sample barcodes and UMIs. TCRdb re-derived calls from the 5' RACE reads in MiXCR, one entry per CDR3 protein. The data show roughly 310,000 distinct CDR3 sequences, more than 15% seen once. Study-wide findings and caveats: In pre-infection memory, a portion of responding clones appeared, which suggested that cross-reactive memory joined.

Germline-derived CDR1 and CDR2 are DFQATT and SNEGSKA (reference sequence). The CDR3 length is 13 residues. Trimming shortened V by 5 bases and J by 5 bases, and 13 bases separated the two germline ends. The chain recombines TRBV20-1 with TRBJ1-5, with D possibly being TRBD1 (6 bases). The TCR sequence derives from a young man who had mild COVID-19 (a few samples of this study predate the infection). Cell type and time point are not known. The sequencing input was PBMCs or a T cell subset sorted from them (not recorded which). The CDR3 spells CSASTGIHQPQHF. In DNA, the CDR3 is TGCAGTGCTTCCACAGGGATTCATCAGCCCCAGCATTTT.